This TCR beta chain was captured by sequencing in a study of T cell responses to AZD1222 COVID-19 vaccine. Overall study findings and caveats: Donor demographics were predominantly white British with a female majority; clonal diversity may be underestimated.

A word on this clone: Its antigen is undetermined.

Germline assignment: CDR1 SGHVS and CDR2 FQNEAQ. The CDR3 totals 12 residues. V shed 5 bases and J shed 0 bases, with 5 bases lying between them. Assay used: immunoSEQ multiplex PCR; TCRdb lists only in-frame clones, some missing. This table has 100,000 or so clones, approximately 90% appearing once. The receptor's source is an adult who received the AZD1222 COVID-19 vaccine. The starting material was peripheral blood, obtained 28 days after the second AZD1222 dose. This rearrangement joins TRBV7-8 to TRBJ2-7; the D is unclear. Here the CDR3 DNA reads TGTGCCAGCAGCCCCAGCTCCTACGAGCAGTACTTC. Amino acid sequence: CASSPSSYEQYF.